This is a list of T cell receptor beta chains from one sample in a study of beta chain features in type 1 diabetes. TCRdb's copy holds only in-frame clones and misses some; the assay was immunoSEQ multiplex PCR. In the table there are about 300,000 clones, 13% of which are singletons. Sequencing input: naive CD4+ T cells from blood. The receptor source for this set is a woman between 18 and 29 years old with type 1 diabetes. Both conserved end residues are part of each CDR3. The D gene is left open where the match is weak. Expanded clones are given a class, and other clones once, few, many or no size at all.

TRBV11-3	few	TRBD1	TRBJ2-5	TGTGCCAGCAGCTGGGGGACAGAAGAGACCCAGTACTTC	CASSWGTEETQYF
TRBV6-5	few	.	TRBJ2-7	TGTGCCAGCAGGACGCCCGGGACTTACGAGCAGTACTTC	CASRTPGTYEQYF
TRBV9	few	.	TRBJ2-2	TGTGCCAGCAGCGTAGTTTCTTCCGCCGGGGAGCTGTTTTTT	CASSVVSSAGELFF
TRBV30	few	.	TRBJ1-2	TGTGCCTTGGAAGACAGGCTGAACTATGGCTACACCTTC	CALEDRLNYGYTF
TRBV19	.	TRBD1	TRBJ2-1	TGTGCCAGTAGTATGAGGACAGGGGGCAGGTACAATGAGCAGTTCTTC	CASSMRTGGRYNEQFF
TRBV7-9	.	TRBD1	TRBJ1-2	TGTGCCAGCAGCACAGGGGACTATGGCTACACCTTC	CASSTGDYGYTF
TRBV28	few	TRBD1	TRBJ2-7	TGTGCCAGCAGTAGTTTTGGTGGGACAGGGCCTCCGTACGAGCAGTACTTC	CASSSFGGTGPPYEQYF
TRBV18	few	.	TRBJ2-5	TGTGCCAGCTCGACATATGTAGAGACCCAGTACTTC	CASSTYVETQYF
TRBV5-1	few	.	TRBJ2-7	TGCGCCAGCAGCTTGGCCTACGACTACGAGCAGTACTTC	CASSLAYDYEQYF
TRBV18	.	TRBD2	TRBJ2-2	TGTGCCAGCTCACCATGGACTAGCGGGAGAGAAACCGGGGAGCTGTTTTTT	CASSPWTSGRETGELFF
TRBV20-1	few	.	TRBJ1-4	TGCAGTGCTCTGGCCCCGGAAAAACTGTTTTTT	CSALAPEKLFF
TRBV10-2	few	.	TRBJ2-1	TGCGCCAGCAGTGAGAGACTTTACAATGAGCAGTTCTTC	CASSERLYNEQFF
TRBV5-6	few	.	TRBJ2-5	TGTGCCAGCAGCACGGTCCTACAAGAGACCCAGTACTTC	CASSTVLQETQYF
TRBV11-1	few	TRBD2	TRBJ2-7	TGTGCCAGCAGCTTTTCTCCACCATCCGGGGGGAGTTACGAGCAGTACTTC	CASSFSPPSGGSYEQYF
TRBV19	.	.	TRBJ2-2	TGTGCCAGTAGTCACTACACCGGGGAGCTGTTTTTT	CASSHYTGELFF
TRBV9	.	TRBD2	TRBJ2-2	TGTGCCAGCAGCCCAGGGACTAGCGGGAGGGAAACCGGGGAGCTGTTTTTT	CASSPGTSGRETGELFF
TRBV6-1	few	TRBD1	TRBJ2-1	TGTGCCAGCAGTGAAGGACAGGGCAACTATGAGCAGTTCTTC	CASSEGQGNYEQFF
TRBV11-1	.	.	TRBJ1-1	TGTGCCAGCAGCTTATCAGGGTTAGGGACTGAAGCTTTCTTT	CASSLSGLGTEAFF
TRBV30	.	.	TRBJ1-4	TGTGCCTGGGACGCCTTCCGGGGAAAACTGTTTTTT	CAWDAFRGKLFF
TRBV29-1	.	TRBD2	TRBJ2-1	TGCAGCGTCGTGGGACTAGCGGGAGGACCCTACAATGAGCAGTTCTTC	CSVVGLAGGPYNEQFF
TRBV5-4	few	TRBD1	TRBJ2-4	TGTGCCAGCAGCCCTGGGGGACAGGGGGCAGCCAAAAACATTCAGTACTTC	CASSPGGQGAAKNIQYF
TRBV10-3	.	TRBD2	TRBJ2-2	TGTGCCATCAGGGGGGGGACTAGCGCCCACACCGGGGAGCTGTTTTTT	CAIRGGTSAHTGELFF
TRBV7-3	few	TRBD2	TRBJ2-2	TGTGCCAGCAGCCCTCACCTAGCGGGTTCGGGGGAGCTGTTTTTT	CASSPHLAGSGELFF
TRBV6-6	few	TRBD1	TRBJ1-2	TGTGCCAGCAGTTACAGGGGGCGCGACTATGGCTACACCTTC	CASSYRGRDYGYTF
TRBV5-1	.	TRBD2	TRBJ2-1	TGCGCCAGCAGTGGACTAGCGGGGAGAGGTATGAATGAGCAGTTCTTC	CASSGLAGRGMNEQFF
TRBV30	few	TRBD2	TRBJ2-3	TGTGCCTGGAGGGGACTACAGAGCACAGATACGCAGTATTTT	CAWRGLQSTDTQYF
TRBV27	.	.	TRBJ1-5	TGTGCCAGCAGCCCCTCGGACAGACGCAATCAGCCCCAGCATTTT	CASSPSDRRNQPQHF
TRBV5-1	few	TRBD2	TRBJ2-7	TGCGCCAGCAGCTTGGCGCCGGCTAGCGGGATTCCCTACGAGCAGTACTTC	CASSLAPASGIPYEQYF
TRBV7-2	.	.	TRBJ2-1	TGTGCCAGCAGCTTAGGTTATAGCTCCTACAATGAGCAGTTCTTC	CASSLGYSSYNEQFF
TRBV5-8	.	TRBD1	TRBJ2-3	TGTGCCAGCAGGCGACAGGGTGCAGATACGCAGTATTTT	CASRRQGADTQYF
TRBV20-1	few	.	TRBJ2-1	TGCAGTGCTAGCCCGTACAATGAGCAGTTCTTC	CSASPYNEQFF
TRBV28	.	TRBD1	TRBJ1-1	TGTGCCAGCAGTTTATGGATAAGGGACAGGGAGGTGAACACTGAAGCTTTCTTT	CASSLWIRDREVNTEAFF
TRBV2	few	TRBD1	TRBJ2-3	TGTGCCAGCAGTCCGGGACAGCGTATGGATACGCAGTATTTT	CASSPGQRMDTQYF
TRBV29-1	.	.	TRBJ1-4	TGCAGCGTTGAAGAGGGGACAAGAACTAATGAAAAACTGTTTTTT	CSVEEGTRTNEKLFF
TRBV5-6	few	TRBD2	TRBJ2-1	TGTGCCAGCAGCTCCCAGCGGGAACCCTACAATGAGCAGTTCTTC	CASSSQREPYNEQFF
TRBV11-2	few	TRBD1	TRBJ2-5	TGTGCCAGCAGCTTAGCAGGGACAGGGCAAGAGACCCAGTACTTC	CASSLAGTGQETQYF
TRBV7-2	few	TRBD1	TRBJ2-2	TGTGCCAGCAGCTTGGACAGGGACACCGGGGAGCTGTTTTTT	CASSLDRDTGELFF
TRBV5-1	.	TRBD1	TRBJ1-5	TGCGCCAGCAGCCCCGGGACAGTGGATCAGCCCCAGCATTTT	CASSPGTVDQPQHF
TRBV2	.	TRBD2	TRBJ2-7	TGTGCCACCGGGGACTACTCCTACGAGCAGTACTTC	CATGDYSYEQYF
TRBV9	.	TRBD2	TRBJ2-1	TGTGCCAGCAGCGTACTCAGCGGGAGGTACAATGAGCAGTTCTTC	CASSVLSGRYNEQFF
TRBV7-2	few	TRBD2	TRBJ2-3	TGTGCCAGCAGCTTAAGCGGGACTAGCACAGATACGCAGTATTTT	CASSLSGTSTDTQYF
TRBV2	few	.	TRBJ1-2	TGTGCCAGCAGTGTCGGAGGGCTCCAAGCTAACTATGGCTACACCTTC	CASSVGGLQANYGYTF
TRBV5-4	few	TRBD2	TRBJ2-5	TGTGCCAGCAGCTTTCAGGGAAGCGGGAGGCCCTGGGAGACCCAGTACTTC	CASSFQGSGRPWETQYF
TRBV5-1	few	.	TRBJ2-3	TGCGCCAGCAGGCAAGAGGCAGATACGCAGTATTTT	CASRQEADTQYF